The 2 T cell receptor beta chains reported below all come from one sample, sequenced in a study of T-cell memory formation after mild COVID-19. TCRdb reprocessed the 5' RACE reads via MiXCR and lists one record per CDR3 protein. The sample contains about 450,000 distinct CDR3 sequences, 20% to 30% of which appear only once. The sample was PBMCs or a T cell subset sorted from them (not recorded which). All receptors derive from an adult woman who had mild COVID-19 (a few samples of this study predate the infection). Cell type and time point are not known.

This chain connects TRBV20-1 to TRBJ2-2, with 10 positions matching TRBD2. There are 13 residues in the CDR3. V gave up 6 bases and J gave up 7 bases; unmatched junction bases: 5. Germline V gene lookup returns CDR1 DFQATT and CDR2 SNEGSKA (reference sequence). The CDR3 region has the DNA TGCAGTGCCAAGCGGGGGGGTATCGGGGAGCTGTTTTTT. Encoded protein: CSAKRGGIGELFF.

This CDR3 reads CASSPGLNTAEQFF. Written as DNA, the CDR3 is TGTGCCAGCAGCCCCGGACTAAACACGGCTGAGCAGTTCTTC. This chain links TRBV7-9 with TRBJ2-1; D possibly corresponds to TRBD2 (6 bases). The V end was cut by 5 bases, the J end by 9 bases, with 17 bases between. Germline CDR1 is SEHNR and CDR2 is FQNEAQ (reference sequence). This CDR3 is 14 amino acids long.